Listed below are T cell receptor beta chains from one sample, sequenced in a study of cytomegalovirus exposure and HLA in healthy donors. TCRdb's table, derived via immunoSEQ multiplex PCR, lists solely in-frame clones and lacks some. In the table there are tens of thousands of clones, 75% to 85% of which are singletons. Input material: PBMCs. The receptors shown here come from a man aged 50 or older in good health and CMV-seropositive. The CDR3 runs from the conserved cysteine through the conserved F or W. A D gene is named only where the DNA matches it firmly. Part of the rows lack a size; the others show once, few, many or a class for expanded clones.

>TRBD1|-|TRBJ2-7|TRBV27
TGTGCCAGCAGTTTAAGGCGTCCCGGGGACAGGGGTGCCTACGAGCAGTACTTC
CASSLRRPGDRGAYEQYF
>-|-|TRBJ2-1|TRBV7-9
TGTGCCAGCAGCTTCCGCGGGATCGATGAGCAGTTCTTC
CASSFRGIDEQFF
>TRBD1|-|TRBJ2-7|TRBV29-1
TGCAGCGCGGTGCAGGGGGTAACCTACGAGCAGTACTTC
CSAVQGVTYEQYF
>TRBD1|once|TRBJ2-1|TRBV5-1
TGCGCCAGCAGTTGGGACAGGGGTAATGAGCAGTTCTTC
CASSWDRGNEQFF
>-|-|TRBJ1-5|TRBV27
TGTGCCAGCAGTTGGGCAGGCGGCAATCAGCCCCAGCATTTT
CASSWAGGNQPQHF
>TRBD1|-|TRBJ1-2|TRBV5-6
TGTGCCAGCAGCTGGCCGGGACAGTATGGCTACACCTTC
CASSWPGQYGYTF
>TRBD1|few|TRBJ2-3|TRBV2
TGTGCCAGCGGTGGACAGGTCACAGATACGCAGTATTTT
CASGGQVTDTQYF
>-|once|TRBJ1-2|TRBV4-2
TGTGCCAGCAGCCAAAAGGGAGAATTTGGCTACACCTTC
CASSQKGEFGYTF
>-|-|TRBJ2-2|TRBV6-1
TGTGCCAGCAGTGGCAGGGGAACCGGGGAGCTGTTTTTT
CASSGRGTGELFF
>TRBD2|-|TRBJ2-1|TRBV19
TGTGCCAGTAGTATGTGGCTAGCGGGAGGACTGTTCTTC
CASSMWLAGGLFF
>-|-|TRBJ2-7|TRBV4-1
TGCGCCAGCGGGCCCCCCTACGAGCAGTACTTC
CASGPPYEQYF
>TRBD1|few|TRBJ1-2|TRBV7-6
TGTGCCAGCAGCCTCCAACCGGGACAGGGTCTCTATGGCTACACCTTC
CASSLQPGQGLYGYTF
>-|-|TRBJ1-5|TRBV4-1
TGCGCCAGCGGCAGGGGTGACGGACGCCTTAGCAATCAGCCCCAGCATTTT
CASGRGDGRLSNQPQHF
>-|-|TRBJ2-2|TRBV7-3
TGTGCCAGCAGCTTTAGCTACACCGGGGAGCTGTTTTTT
CASSFSYTGELFF
>TRBD2|-|TRBJ2-5|TRBV4-1
TGCGCCAGCAGCCAAGTGTCTGCGGGAGAAGAGACCCAGTACTTC
CASSQVSAGEETQYF
>TRBD1|-|TRBJ2-7|TRBV23-1
TGCGCCAGCAGTCAATCTGGCGACAGGGGGCGAAGCCTTACCTACGAGCAGTACTTC
CASSQSGDRGRSLTYEQYF
>-|-|TRBJ1-2|TRBV27
TGTGCCAGCAGGGTTGGGGCTATAAACTATGGCTACACCTTC
CASRVGAINYGYTF
>TRBD1|-|TRBJ2-1|TRBV25-1
TGTGCCAGCAGTGAAGAATTTAAGGGACAGGGCAAGCGCCGGCGGTTCTTC
CASSEEFKGQGKRRRFF
>-|-|TRBJ2-2|TRBV10-3
TGTGCCATCAGACTCTCGAGCGGCACCGGGGAGCTGTTTTTT
CAIRLSSGTGELFF
>-|once|TRBJ2-5|TRBV30
TGTGCCTGGACGGCAGGGCTGCGGGAGACCCAGTACTTC
CAWTAGLRETQYF
>-|-|TRBJ1-5|TRBV4-2
TGTGCCAGCAGCCAAGGCGCTTATAGCAATCAGCCCCAGCATTTT
CASSQGAYSNQPQHF
>TRBD2|-|TRBJ2-7|TRBV5-1
TGCGCCAGCAGCTTGGGAGGCGGGAGGTACGAGCAGTACTTC
CASSLGGGRYEQYF
>-|-|TRBJ2-7|TRBV19
TGTGCCAGTAGTATCGGCCAGGGAAGCTCCTACGAGCAGTACTTC
CASSIGQGSSYEQYF
>TRBD1|-|TRBJ2-7|TRBV11-3
TGTGCCAGCAGCTTAGGATGGACAGGGGACTACGAGCAGTACTTC
CASSLGWTGDYEQYF
>TRBD2|-|TRBJ2-1|TRBV6-5
TGTGCCAGCAGTTACTCGGGACTAGCGGGAGGCAATGAGCAGTTCTTC
CASSYSGLAGGNEQFF
>-|-|TRBJ2-6|TRBV18
TGTGCCAGCTCACCGGGACAGGCCAACGTCCTGACTTTC
CASSPGQANVLTF
>-|-|TRBJ2-4|TRBV18
TGTGCCAGCTCACCCACTTACCAACTAGCCAAAAACAGTCAGTACTTC
CASSPTYQLAKNSQYF
>-|few|TRBJ2-7|TRBV9
TGTGCCAGCAGCGTAGGCCAGGGGGGCGCGGGTCGGGAGCAGTACTTC
CASSVGQGGAGREQYF
>TRBD2|-|TRBJ2-7|TRBV29-1
TGCAGCGTTGCTTGGACTAGCGGGAAATGCCAGTACTTC
CSVAWTSGKCQYF
>TRBD1|-|TRBJ1-1|TRBV4-2
TGTGCCAGCAGCCAAGAGGCGACAGGGGGCAGGGACACTGAAGCTTTCTTT
CASSQEATGGRDTEAFF
>-|-|TRBJ2-3|TRBV11-3
TGTGCCAGCAGCTTATCCGGGACTAGCACAGATACGCAGTATTTT
CASSLSGTSTDTQYF
>TRBD2|-|TRBJ2-5|TRBV10-3
TGTGCCATCAGTGAGTCGAGGAGACTAGCGGGAGATGAGCAGTACTTC
CAISESRRLAGDEQYF
>TRBD2|-|TRBJ2-1|TRBV6-6
TGTGCCAGCAGTTACTCAACTAGCGGGAGTGGGGGTGAGCAGTTCTTC
CASSYSTSGSGGEQFF
>-|-|TRBJ1-5|TRBV18
TGTGCCAGCTCACCATCCTCCCCTAATAGCAATCAGCCCCAGCATTTT
CASSPSSPNSNQPQHF
>-|-|TRBJ2-2|TRBV5-1
TGCGCCAGCAGCTTATCCTTTTCCGCGAACACCGGGGAGCTGTTTTTT
CASSLSFSANTGELFF
>-|-|TRBJ1-2|TRBV5-8
TGTGCCAGCAGCTTGCAGATCAACTATGGCTACACCTTC
CASSLQINYGYTF
>-|once|TRBJ1-5|TRBV6-5
TGTGCCAGCAGAGCAGGGACACCCAATCAGCCCCAGCATTTT
CASRAGTPNQPQHF
>-|-|TRBJ1-2|TRBV12-2
TGTGCAAGTCGCTTAGCGCGGGACAGGGGGGATCGGGGATGGATCTATGGCTACACCTTC
CASRLARDRGDRGWIYGYTF
>-|-|TRBJ2-5|TRBV2
TGTGCCAGCAGGCAGGAGACCCAGTACTTC
CASRQETQYF
>-|few|TRBJ2-3|TRBV4-1
TGCGCCAGCAGCCAAGTCGGTAGCACAGATACGCAGTATTTT
CASSQVGSTDTQYF
>TRBD1|-|TRBJ2-2|TRBV4-2
TGTGCCAGCAGCCAAGATTTTGGAGGGACAGGGGGCGCGGCCGGGGAGCTGTTTTTT
CASSQDFGGTGGAAGELFF
>TRBD2|-|TRBJ2-5|TRBV9
TGTGCCAGCAGCGTGGAACTAGCGGCGAGGGAGACCCAGTACTTC
CASSVELAARETQYF
>TRBD1|-|TRBJ1-5|TRBV25-1
TGTGCCAGCAGTGAATATGGTACAGGGGAAAGAAACCAGCCCCAGCATTTT
CASSEYGTGERNQPQHF
>TRBD2|-|TRBJ2-3|TRBV7-9
TGTGCCAGCAGCCCAGGACTAGCGGGAGGGGCAGATACGCAGTATTTT
CASSPGLAGGADTQYF
>TRBD1|-|TRBJ1-1|TRBV6-5
TGTGCCAGCAGCCTAACCGGTATACAGGGGGAAGCTTTCTTT
CASSLTGIQGEAFF